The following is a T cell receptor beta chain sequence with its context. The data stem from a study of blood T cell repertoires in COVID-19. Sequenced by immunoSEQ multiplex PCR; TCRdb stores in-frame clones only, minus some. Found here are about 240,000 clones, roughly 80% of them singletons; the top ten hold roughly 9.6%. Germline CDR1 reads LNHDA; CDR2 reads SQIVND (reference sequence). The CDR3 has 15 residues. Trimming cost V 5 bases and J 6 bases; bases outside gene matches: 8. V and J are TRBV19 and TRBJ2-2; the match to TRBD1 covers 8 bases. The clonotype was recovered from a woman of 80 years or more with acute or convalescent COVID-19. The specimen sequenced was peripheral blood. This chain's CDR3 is CASSSRQGTSGELFF. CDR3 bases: TGTGCCAGTAGTTCGCGACAGGGGACATCCGGGGAGCTGTTTTTT. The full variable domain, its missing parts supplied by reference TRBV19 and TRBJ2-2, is DGGITQSPKYLFRKEGQNVTLSCEQNLNHDAMYWYRQDPGQGLRLIYYSQIVNDFQKGDIAEGYSVSREKKESFPLTVTSAQKNPTAFYLCASSSRQGTSGELFFGEGSRLTVL.